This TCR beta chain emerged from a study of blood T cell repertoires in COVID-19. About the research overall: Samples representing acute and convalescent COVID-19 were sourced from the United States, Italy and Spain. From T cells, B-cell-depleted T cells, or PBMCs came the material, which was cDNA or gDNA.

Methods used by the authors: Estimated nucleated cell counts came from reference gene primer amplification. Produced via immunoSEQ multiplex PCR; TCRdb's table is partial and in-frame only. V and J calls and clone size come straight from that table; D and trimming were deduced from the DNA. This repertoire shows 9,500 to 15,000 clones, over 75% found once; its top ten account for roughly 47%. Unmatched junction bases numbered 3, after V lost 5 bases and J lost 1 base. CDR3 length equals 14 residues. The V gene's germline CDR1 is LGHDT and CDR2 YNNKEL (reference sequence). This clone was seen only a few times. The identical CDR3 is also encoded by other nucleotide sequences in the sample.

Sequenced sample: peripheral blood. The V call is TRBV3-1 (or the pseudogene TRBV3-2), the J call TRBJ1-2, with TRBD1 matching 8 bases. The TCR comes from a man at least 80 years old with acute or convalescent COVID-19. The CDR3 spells CASSLQGVNYGYTF. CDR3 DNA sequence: TGTGCCAGCAGCTTACAGGGGGTTAACTATGGCTACACCTTC.